Shown below are 14 T cell receptor beta chains from a single sample sequenced in a study of blood T cell repertoires in COVID-19. Here immunoSEQ multiplex PCR was the method, and the copy in TCRdb shows in-frame clones only, minus some. This sample carries about 120,000 clones, about 85% of them seen once, and the ten largest clones take under 13%. The sequenced sample consisted of peripheral blood. These receptors all stem from a man older than 75 with acute or convalescent COVID-19.

The chain recombines TRBV25-1 with TRBJ1-1, with no clear D. Looked up from germline, CDR1 is MGHDK and CDR2 is SYGVNS. This CDR3 is 12 amino acids long. V lost 6 bases and J 4 bases, leaving 9 bases between the germline ends. CDR3 sequence: CASREVGTEAFF. The CDR3, as DNA: TGTGCCAGCAGGGAGGTCGGCACTGAAGCTTTCTTT. Full variable domain (rest looked up from reference TRBV25-1 and TRBJ1-1): EADIYQTPRYLVIGTGKKITLECSQTMGHDKMYWYQQDPGMELHLIHYSYGVNSTEKGDLSSESTVSRIRTEHFPLTLESARPSHTSQYLCASREVGTEAFFGQGTRLTVV.

The chain employs TRBV7-9 and TRBJ1-4; possibly TRBD1 for D (6 bases). Germline assignment: CDR1 SEHNR and CDR2 FQNEAQ (reference sequence). This CDR3 is built from 14 residues. V was cut by 4 bases and J by 7 bases, with 13 bases left in between. The CDR3 DNA reads as TGTGCCAGCAGCTCTTTCCGGACAGCTGAAAAACTGTTTTTT. Translated: CASSSFRTAEKLFF.

The rearrangement joins TRBV18 to TRBJ2-1; 7 bases line up with TRBD1. Germline CDR1 reads KGHSH; CDR2 reads LQKENI. The V and J ends lost 1 base and 7 bases, in that order; junction bases with no gene match: 7. This CDR3 has 15 amino acids. CDR3 DNA: TGTGCCAGCTCACCACTGTTAGCGACAGGGAATGAGCAGTTCTTC. Amino acids: CASSPLLATGNEQFF.

This chain uses TRBV4-1 with TRBJ1-2; 7 bases agree with TRBD1. Unmatched junction bases numbered 6, after V lost 3 bases and J lost 2 bases. The CDR3 consists of 15 residues. CDR1 is MGHRA and CDR2 is YSYEKL in the germline V gene. The CDR3 reads CASSQTGQINYGYTF. CDR3 sequence (DNA): TGCGCCAGCAGCCAGACGGGACAGATAAACTATGGCTACACCTTC.

The gene calls are TRBV10-3 and TRBJ1-5, with D tentatively TRBD1 (6 bases). Germline V CDR1 and CDR2: ENHRY, SYGVKD. CDR3 length: 14 amino acids. V dropped 9 bases and J dropped 8 bases, with 20 bases sitting between them. DNA for the CDR3: TGTGCCATACGGAGGGGGGGAGCGGAGGAGCCCCAGCATTTT. Translated, it gives CAIRRGGAEEPQHF.

The rearrangement links TRBV6-6 to TRBJ1-5; tentatively, D is TRBD1 (5 bases). V was clipped by 4 bases and J by 1 base, with 8 bases between them. The CDR3 runs to 14 residues. Germline V gives CDR1 MNHNY, CDR2 SVGAGI (reference sequence). CDR3 region: CASSSRQSNQPQHF. CDR3 DNA sequence: TGTGCCAGCAGTTCTAGACAGAGCAATCAGCCCCAGCATTTT.

The chain carries TRBV2 and TRBJ2-5; TRBD2 matches at 7 bases. The CDR3 runs 14 residues. V lost 4 bases and J lost 3; bases outside the gene matches: 5. Germline lookup yields CDR1 SNHLY and CDR2 FYNNEI. The CDR3, as DNA: TGTGCCAGCAGTGGCGGGGGTTTCGAAGAGACCCAGTACTTC. Its translation is CASSGGGFEETQYF.

The V call is TRBV6-2 or TRBV6-3, the J call TRBJ1-2; 7 bases are shared with TRBD1. Germline CDR1 and CDR2: MNHEY and SVGEGT. The CDR3 extends over 12 amino acids. Trimming removed 5 bases from V and 12 bases from J; junction bases left unmatched: 9. CDR3 nucleotide sequence: TGTGCCAGCAGTCCACAGGGGTTGGTCGACACCTTC. Translated, it gives CASSPQGLVDTF.

J is TRBJ1-4 and V is TRBV13; 9 bases fit TRBD1. CDR1 PRHDT and CDR2 FYEKMQ come from the germline V gene (reference sequence). This CDR3 spans 15 amino acids. V gave up 3 bases and J gave up 9 bases; unmatched junction bases: 8. The CDR3 loop reads CASSLGTGRVKKLFF. The CDR3 bases are TGTGCCAGCAGCTTGGGGACAGGGCGAGTGAAAAAACTGTTTTTT.

For this clone: Compared with germline, one end of the junction differs, possibly owing to a read error. The rearrangement uses TRBV13 and TRBJ1-2, with 7 bases aligning to TRBD1. The V gene's germline CDR1 is PRHDT and CDR2 FYEKMQ (reference sequence). This CDR3 contains 17 residues. The CDR3 here is CASSLTGTDVNKLGGAF. CDR3 sequence (DNA): TGTGCCAGCAGCTTAACCGGGACAGATGTAAACAAGTTAGGGGGCGCCTTC.

The chain links TRBV24-1 to TRBJ1-1; D gene unclear. The length of the CDR3 is 11 residues. The germline V gene has CDR1 KGHDR and CDR2 SFDVKD. V was cut by 3 bases and J by 5 bases, with 3 bases left in between. CDR3 bases: TGTGCCACCAGTGATCGGACTGAAGCTTTCTTT. This encodes CATSDRTEAFF.

This chain joins TRBV6-1 and TRBJ1-2, with D possibly TRBD1 on 6 matching bases. The germline V gene encodes CDR1 MNHNS and CDR2 SASEGT. Trimming stripped 6 bases from V and 1 base from J, with 12 bases between. This CDR3 is 14 amino acids long. DNA of the CDR3: TGTGCCAGCAGACAGACAGGAGTTAACTATGGCTACACCTTC. Encoded protein: CASRQTGVNYGYTF.

The chain uses TRBV3-1 (or the pseudogene TRBV3-2) and TRBJ1-1; D gene unclear. This CDR3 region has 13 residues. Trimming cost V 3 bases and J 3 bases, with 8 bases left between them. CDR1 LGHDT and CDR2 YNNKEL come from the germline V gene (reference sequence). The chain's CDR3 is CASSQYPDTEAFF. In DNA form, the CDR3 reads TGTGCCAGCAGCCAGTACCCGGACACTGAAGCTTTCTTT.

The chain links TRBV27 to TRBJ2-7; D possibly corresponds to TRBD2 (6 bases). The V gene lost 7 bases and the J gene lost 3 bases, with 13 bases spanning the gap. CDR1 is MNHEY, CDR2 SMNVEV, per germline (reference sequence). CDR3 length equals 13 residues. The CDR3 spells CASMGGTRYEQYF. The CDR3 coding sequence is TGTGCCAGCATGGGCGGGACTCGCTACGAGCAGTACTTC.